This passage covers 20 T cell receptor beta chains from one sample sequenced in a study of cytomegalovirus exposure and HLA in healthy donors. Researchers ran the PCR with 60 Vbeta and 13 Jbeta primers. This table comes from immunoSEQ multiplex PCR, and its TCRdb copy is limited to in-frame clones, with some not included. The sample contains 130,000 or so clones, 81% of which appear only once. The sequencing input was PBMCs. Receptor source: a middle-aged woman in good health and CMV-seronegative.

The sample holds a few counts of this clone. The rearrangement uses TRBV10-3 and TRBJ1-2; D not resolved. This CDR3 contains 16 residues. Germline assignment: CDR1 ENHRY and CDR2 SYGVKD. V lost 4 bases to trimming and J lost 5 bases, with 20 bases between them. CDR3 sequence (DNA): TGTGCCATCAGTGGGGTGGGAGGAAACCGATTTTATGGCTACACCTTC. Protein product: CAISGVGGNRFYGYTF.

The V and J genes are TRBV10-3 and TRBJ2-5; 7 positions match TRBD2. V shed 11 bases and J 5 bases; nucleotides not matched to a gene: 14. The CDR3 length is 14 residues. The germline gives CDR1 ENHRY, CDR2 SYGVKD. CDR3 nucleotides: TGTGCCCCAATCCGGCGGGGGTGGGGGGAGACCCAGTACTTC. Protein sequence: CAPIRRGWGETQYF.

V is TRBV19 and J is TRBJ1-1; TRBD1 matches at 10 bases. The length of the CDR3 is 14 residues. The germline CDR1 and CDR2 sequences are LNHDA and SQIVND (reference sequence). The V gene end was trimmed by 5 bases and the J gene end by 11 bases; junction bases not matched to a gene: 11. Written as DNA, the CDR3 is TGTGCCAGTAGTCTACGGGGGACAGGGGCTCGGGCTTTCTTT. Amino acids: CASSLRGTGARAFF.

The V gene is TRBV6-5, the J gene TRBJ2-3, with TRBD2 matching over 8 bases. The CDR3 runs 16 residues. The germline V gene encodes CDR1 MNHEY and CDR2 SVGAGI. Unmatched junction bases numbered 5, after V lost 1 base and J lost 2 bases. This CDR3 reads CASSYLSGGATDTQYF. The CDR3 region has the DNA TGTGCCAGCAGTTACTTATCGGGGGGGGCCACAGATACGCAGTATTTT.

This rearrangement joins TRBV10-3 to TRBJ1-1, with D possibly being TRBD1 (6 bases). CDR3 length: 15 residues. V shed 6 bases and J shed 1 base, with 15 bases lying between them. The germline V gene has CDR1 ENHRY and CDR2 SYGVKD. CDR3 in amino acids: CAISLDGQPNTEAFF. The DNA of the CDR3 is TGTGCCATCAGCCTGGATGGACAGCCGAACACTGAAGCTTTCTTT.

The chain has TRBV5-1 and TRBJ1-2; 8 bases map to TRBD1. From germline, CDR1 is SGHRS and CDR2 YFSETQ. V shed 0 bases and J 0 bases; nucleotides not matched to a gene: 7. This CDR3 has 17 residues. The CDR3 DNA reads TGCGCCAGCAGCTTGGACGGCCAACAGGGGGCTAACTATGGCTACACCTTC. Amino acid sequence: CASSLDGQQGANYGYTF.

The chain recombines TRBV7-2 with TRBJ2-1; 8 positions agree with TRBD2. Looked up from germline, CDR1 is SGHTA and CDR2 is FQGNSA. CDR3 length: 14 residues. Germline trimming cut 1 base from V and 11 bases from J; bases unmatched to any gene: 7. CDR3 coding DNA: TGTGCCAGCAGCTTAGAGTTTGGACTAGCCAAGCAGTTCTTC. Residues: CASSLEFGLAKQFF.

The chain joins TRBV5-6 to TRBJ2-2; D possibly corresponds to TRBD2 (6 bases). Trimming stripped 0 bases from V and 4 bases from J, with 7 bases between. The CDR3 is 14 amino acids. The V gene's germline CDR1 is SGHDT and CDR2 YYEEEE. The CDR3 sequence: CASSLGGATGELFF. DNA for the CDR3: TGTGCCAGCAGCTTGGGCGGGGCCACCGGGGAGCTGTTTTTT.

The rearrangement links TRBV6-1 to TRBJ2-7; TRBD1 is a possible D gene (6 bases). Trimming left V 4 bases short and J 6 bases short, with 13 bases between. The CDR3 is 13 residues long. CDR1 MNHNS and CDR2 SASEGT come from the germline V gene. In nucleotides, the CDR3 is TGTGCCAGCAGTGTTACAGGGAGCAGCGAGCAGTACTTC. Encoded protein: CASSVTGSSEQYF.

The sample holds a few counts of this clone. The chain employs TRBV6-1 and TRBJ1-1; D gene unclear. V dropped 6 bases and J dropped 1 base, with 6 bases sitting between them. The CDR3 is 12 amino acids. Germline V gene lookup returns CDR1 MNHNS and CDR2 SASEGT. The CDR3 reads CASRSQNTEAFF. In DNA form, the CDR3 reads TGTGCCAGCAGATCCCAGAACACTGAAGCTTTCTTT.

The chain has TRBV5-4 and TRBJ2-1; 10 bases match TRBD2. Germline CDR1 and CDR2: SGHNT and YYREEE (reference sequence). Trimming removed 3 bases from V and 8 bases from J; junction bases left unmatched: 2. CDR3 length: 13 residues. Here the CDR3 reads CASSSTSGDEQFF. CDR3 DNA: TGTGCCAGCAGCTCCACTAGCGGGGATGAGCAGTTCTTC.

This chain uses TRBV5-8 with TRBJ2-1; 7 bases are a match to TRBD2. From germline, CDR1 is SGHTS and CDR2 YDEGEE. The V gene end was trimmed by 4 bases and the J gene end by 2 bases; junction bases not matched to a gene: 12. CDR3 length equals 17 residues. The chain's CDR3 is CASSLRGRDSAYNEQFF. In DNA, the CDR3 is TGTGCCAGCAGCCTACGAGGGAGGGACTCAGCCTACAATGAGCAGTTCTTC.

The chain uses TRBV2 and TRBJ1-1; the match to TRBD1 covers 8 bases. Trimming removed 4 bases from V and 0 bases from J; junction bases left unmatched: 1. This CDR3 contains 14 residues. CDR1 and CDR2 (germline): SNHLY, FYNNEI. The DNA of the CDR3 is TGTGCCAGCAGTGGGGACAGGTTGAACACTGAAGCTTTCTTT. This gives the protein CASSGDRLNTEAFF.

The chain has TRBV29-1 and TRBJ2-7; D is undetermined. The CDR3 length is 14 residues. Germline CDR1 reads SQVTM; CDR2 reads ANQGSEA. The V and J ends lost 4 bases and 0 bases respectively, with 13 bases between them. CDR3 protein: CSVVLVRSSYEQYF. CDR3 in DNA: TGCAGCGTTGTATTAGTAAGGAGCTCCTACGAGCAGTACTTC.

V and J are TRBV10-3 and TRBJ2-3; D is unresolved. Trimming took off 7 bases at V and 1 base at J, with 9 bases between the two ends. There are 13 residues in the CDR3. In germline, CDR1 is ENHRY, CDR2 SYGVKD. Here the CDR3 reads CAITSAGTDTQYF. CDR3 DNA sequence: TGTGCCATCACCTCCGCGGGCACAGATACGCAGTATTTT.

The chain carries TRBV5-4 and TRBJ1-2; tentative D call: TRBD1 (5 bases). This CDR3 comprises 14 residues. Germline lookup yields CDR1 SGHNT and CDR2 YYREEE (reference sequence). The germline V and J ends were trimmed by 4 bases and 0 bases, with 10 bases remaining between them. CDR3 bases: TGTGCCAGCAGCCAGGACACTTCTAACTATGGCTACACCTTC. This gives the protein CASSQDTSNYGYTF.

The CDR3 region has the DNA TGTGCCAGCAGCCCAGGCCCGCGGAGGTCGGACGAGCAGTACTTC. Amino acid sequence: CASSPGPRRSDEQYF. The chain links TRBV27 to TRBJ2-5; D possibly corresponds to TRBD2 (5 bases). TRBJ2-7 explains the end of the DNA better; the J call may be wrong. The CDR3 has 15 residues. Germline CDR1 MNHEY, CDR2 SMNVEV (reference sequence).

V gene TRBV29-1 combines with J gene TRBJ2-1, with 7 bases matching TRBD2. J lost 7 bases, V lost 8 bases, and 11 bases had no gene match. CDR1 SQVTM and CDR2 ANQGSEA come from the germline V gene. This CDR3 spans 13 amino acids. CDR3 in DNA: TGCAGCTCCTCTAGCGGACTGCAGAATGAGCAGTTCTTC. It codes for CSSSSGLQNEQFF.

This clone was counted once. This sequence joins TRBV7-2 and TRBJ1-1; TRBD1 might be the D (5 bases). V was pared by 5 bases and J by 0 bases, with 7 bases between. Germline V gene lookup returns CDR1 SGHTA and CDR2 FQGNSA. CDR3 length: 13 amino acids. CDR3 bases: TGTGCCAGCAGCCTACAGGTGAACACTGAAGCTTTCTTT. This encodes CASSLQVNTEAFF.

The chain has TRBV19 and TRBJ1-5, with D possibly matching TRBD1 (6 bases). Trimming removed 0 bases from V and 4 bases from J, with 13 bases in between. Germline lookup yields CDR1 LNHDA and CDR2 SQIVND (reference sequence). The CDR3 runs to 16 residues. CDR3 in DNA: TGTGCCAGTAGTATAGATCCAACAGGGAAAAATCAGCCCCAGCATTTT. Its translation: CASSIDPTGKNQPQHF.